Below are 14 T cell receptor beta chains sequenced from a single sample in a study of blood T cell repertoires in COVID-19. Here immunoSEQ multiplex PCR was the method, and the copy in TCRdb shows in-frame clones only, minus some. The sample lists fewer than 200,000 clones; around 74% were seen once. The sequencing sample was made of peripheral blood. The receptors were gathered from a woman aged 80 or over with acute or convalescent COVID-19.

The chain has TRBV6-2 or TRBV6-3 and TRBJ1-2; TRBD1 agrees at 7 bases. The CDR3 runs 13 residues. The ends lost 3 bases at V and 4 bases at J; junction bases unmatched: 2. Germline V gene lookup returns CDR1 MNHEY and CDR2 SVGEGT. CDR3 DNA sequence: TGTGCCAGCAGTTATGGGACAGTCTATGGCTACACCTTC. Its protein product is CASSYGTVYGYTF.

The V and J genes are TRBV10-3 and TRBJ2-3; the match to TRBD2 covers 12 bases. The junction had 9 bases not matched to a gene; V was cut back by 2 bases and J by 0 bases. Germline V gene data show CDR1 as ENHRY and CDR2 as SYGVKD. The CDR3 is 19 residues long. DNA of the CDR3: TGTGCCATCAGTGAGACCCCGGGACTAGCGGGTCCTAGCACAGATACGCAGTATTTT. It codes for CAISETPGLAGPSTDTQYF.

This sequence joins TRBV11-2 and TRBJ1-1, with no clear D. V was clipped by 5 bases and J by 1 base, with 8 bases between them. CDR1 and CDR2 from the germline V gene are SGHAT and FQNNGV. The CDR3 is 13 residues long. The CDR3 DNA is TGTGCCAGCAGCCCAGACTGGAACACTGAAGCTTTCTTT. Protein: CASSPDWNTEAFF.

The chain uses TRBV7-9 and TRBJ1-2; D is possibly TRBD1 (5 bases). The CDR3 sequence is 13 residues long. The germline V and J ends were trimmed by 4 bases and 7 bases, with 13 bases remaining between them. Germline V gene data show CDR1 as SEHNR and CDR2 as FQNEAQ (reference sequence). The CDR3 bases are TGTGCCAGCAGCTCCTCGGGGGTCGTTGGCTACACCTTC. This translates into CASSSSGVVGYTF.

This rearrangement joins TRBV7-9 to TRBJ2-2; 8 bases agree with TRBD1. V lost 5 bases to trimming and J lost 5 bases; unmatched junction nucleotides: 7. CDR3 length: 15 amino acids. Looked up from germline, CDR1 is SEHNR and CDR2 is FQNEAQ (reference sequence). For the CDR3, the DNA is TGTGCCAGCAGCCAAGGACAGGGTCTGACCGGGGAGCTGTTTTTT. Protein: CASSQGQGLTGELFF.

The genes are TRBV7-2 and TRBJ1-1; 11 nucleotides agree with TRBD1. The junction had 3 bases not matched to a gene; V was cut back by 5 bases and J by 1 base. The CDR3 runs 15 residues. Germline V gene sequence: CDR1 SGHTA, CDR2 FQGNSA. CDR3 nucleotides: TGTGCCAGCAGCCTGGACAGGGGGCCGAACACTGAAGCTTTCTTT. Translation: CASSLDRGPNTEAFF.

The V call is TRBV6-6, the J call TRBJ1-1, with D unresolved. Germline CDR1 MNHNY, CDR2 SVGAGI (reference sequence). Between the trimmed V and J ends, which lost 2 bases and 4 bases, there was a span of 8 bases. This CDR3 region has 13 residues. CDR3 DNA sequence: TGTGCCAGCAGTTACGGTGAGTCCACTGAAGCTTTCTTT. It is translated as CASSYGESTEAFF.

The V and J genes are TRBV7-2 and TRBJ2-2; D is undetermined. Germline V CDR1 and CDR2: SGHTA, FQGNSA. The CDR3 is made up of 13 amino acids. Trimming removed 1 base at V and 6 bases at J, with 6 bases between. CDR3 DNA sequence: TGTGCCAGCAGCTTAGTCAATCCCGGGGAGCTGTTTTTT. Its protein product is CASSLVNPGELFF. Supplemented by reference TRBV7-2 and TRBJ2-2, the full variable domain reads GAGVSQSPSNKVTEKGKDVELRCDPISGHTALYWYRQSLGQGLEFLIYFQGNSAPDKSGLPSDRFSAERTGGSVSTLTIQRTQQEDSAVYLCASSLVNPGELFFGEGSRLTVL.

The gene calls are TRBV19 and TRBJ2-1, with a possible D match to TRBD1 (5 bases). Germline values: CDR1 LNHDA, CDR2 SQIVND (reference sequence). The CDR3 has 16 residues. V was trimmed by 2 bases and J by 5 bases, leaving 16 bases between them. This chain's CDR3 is CASSITTAAFDNEQFF. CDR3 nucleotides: TGTGCCAGTAGTATAACGACAGCCGCCTTCGACAATGAGCAGTTCTTC.

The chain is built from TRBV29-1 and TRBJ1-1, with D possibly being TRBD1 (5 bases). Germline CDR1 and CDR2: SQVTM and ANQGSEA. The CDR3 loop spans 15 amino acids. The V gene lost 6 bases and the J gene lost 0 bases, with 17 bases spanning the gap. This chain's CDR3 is CSVGRGGGMNTEAFF. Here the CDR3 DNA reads TGCAGCGTCGGAAGGGGTGGCGGCATGAACACTGAAGCTTTCTTT.

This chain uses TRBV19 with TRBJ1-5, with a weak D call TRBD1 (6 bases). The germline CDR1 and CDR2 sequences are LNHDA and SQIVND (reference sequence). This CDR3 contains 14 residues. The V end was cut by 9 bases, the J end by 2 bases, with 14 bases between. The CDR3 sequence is CASKQGTGNQPQHF. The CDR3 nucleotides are TGTGCCAGCAAACAGGGTACTGGCAATCAGCCCCAGCATTTT.

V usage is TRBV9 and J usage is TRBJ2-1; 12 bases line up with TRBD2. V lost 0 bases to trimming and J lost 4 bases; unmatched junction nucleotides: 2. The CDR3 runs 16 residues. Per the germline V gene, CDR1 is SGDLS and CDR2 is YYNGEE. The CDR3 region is CASSVGLAGDYNEQFF. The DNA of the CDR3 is TGTGCCAGCAGCGTAGGACTAGCGGGGGATTACAATGAGCAGTTCTTC.

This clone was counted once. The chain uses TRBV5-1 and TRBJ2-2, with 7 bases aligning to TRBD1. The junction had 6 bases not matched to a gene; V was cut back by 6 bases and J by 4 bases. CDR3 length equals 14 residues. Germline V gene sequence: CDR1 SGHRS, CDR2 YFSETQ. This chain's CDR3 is CASNSAGGTGELFF. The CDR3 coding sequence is TGCGCCAGCAACTCGGCAGGGGGCACCGGGGAGCTGTTTTTT.

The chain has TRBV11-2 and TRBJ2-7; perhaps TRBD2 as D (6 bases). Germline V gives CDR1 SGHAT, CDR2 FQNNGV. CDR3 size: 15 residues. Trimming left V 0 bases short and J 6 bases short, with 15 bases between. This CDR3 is CASSLDRRGPSEQYF. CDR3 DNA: TGTGCCAGCAGCTTAGATAGGCGGGGCCCCTCCGAGCAGTACTTC. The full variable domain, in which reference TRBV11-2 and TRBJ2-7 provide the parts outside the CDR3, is EAGVAQSPRYKIIEKRQSVAFWCNPISGHATLYWYQQILGQGPKLLIQFQNNGVVDDSQLPKDRFSAERLKGVDSTLKIQPAKLEDSAVYLCASSLDRRGPSEQYFGPGTRLTVT.